Below are 14 T cell receptor beta chains sequenced from a single sample in a study of blood T cell repertoires in COVID-19 (dated by TCRdb to the early 2020s). The library came from the immunoSEQ multiplex PCR assay. Imported from immuneACCESS, the table was reduced by TCRdb to in-frame sequences with V and J called. These copies leave out some clones; in studies compared against another copy, an unresolved V gene accounts for under half, and the cause of the remainder is not known. Counted in this sample were more than 60,000 clones; about 93% of them appeared once. Jointly, the top ten make up 6.9% of the sample. The material sequenced was peripheral blood. The receptors come from a human donor in a cohort sampled during active COVID-19.

The rearrangement uses TRBV11-2 and TRBJ1-6; D gene uncertain. V was shortened by 5 bases and J by 7 bases, with 15 bases between the two germline ends. CDR1 and CDR2 (germline): SGHAT, FQNNGV. The CDR3 runs to 15 residues. CDR3 bases: TGTGCCAGCAGCCCTAGAGAGGGTTGGAATTCACCCCTCCACTTT. Translation gives CASSPREGWNSPLHF.

The CDR3 protein is CASSEFRGLSLPDTQYF. CDR3 in DNA: TGTGCCAGCAGTGAATTCAGGGGGCTATCTCTCCCAGATACGCAGTATTTT. The J gene is TRBJ2-3, the V gene TRBV25-1; TRBD1 matches at 8 bases. The junction had 10 bases not matched to a gene; V was cut back by 1 base and J by 4 bases. This CDR3 region has 17 residues. CDR1 and CDR2 (germline): MGHDK, SYGVNS.

V and J are TRBV28 and TRBJ2-5, with D possibly TRBD2 on 5 matching bases. The germline CDR1 and CDR2 sequences are MDHEN and SYDVKM. CDR3 size: 16 residues. The V end was cut by 6 bases, the J end by 5 bases, with 22 bases between. This chain's CDR3 is CASSATRGAVEETQYF. The CDR3, as DNA: TGTGCCAGCAGCGCCACTCGAGGAGCGGTTGAGGAGACCCAGTACTTC. Variable domain in full (rest from reference TRBV28 and TRBJ2-5): DVKVTQSSRYLVKRTGEKVFLECVQDMDHENMFWYRQDPGLGLRLIYFSYDVKMKEKGDIPEGYSVSREKKERFSLILESASTNQTSMYLCASSATRGAVEETQYFGPGTRLLVL.

The rearrangement links TRBV30 to TRBJ2-7, with D tentatively TRBD2 (5 bases). The V gene lost 4 bases and the J gene lost 2 bases, with 24 bases spanning the gap. Germline V gene lookup returns CDR1 GTSNPN and CDR2 SVGIG (reference sequence). The CDR3 extends over 17 amino acids. This CDR3 is CAWTRGLLRLPPYEQYF. DNA for the CDR3: TGTGCCTGGACCAGAGGCCTACTCCGACTACCCCCCTACGAGCAGTACTTC. The whole variable domain, filled in from reference TRBV30 and TRBJ2-7, reads SQTIHQWPATLVQPVGSPLSLECTVEGTSNPNLYWYRQAAGRGLQLLFYSVGIGQISSEVPQNLSASRPQDRQFILSSKKLLLSDSGFYLCAWTRGLLRLPPYEQYFGPGTRLTVT.

The chain is built from TRBV19 and TRBJ1-3; D is ambiguous. V dropped 10 bases and J dropped 1 base, with 17 bases sitting between them. In germline, CDR1 is LNHDA, CDR2 SQIVND (reference sequence). CDR3 size: 15 residues. CDR3 DNA: TGTGCCACGGCGCCGGTCTCCGGGTCTGGAAACACCATATATTTT. It codes for CATAPVSGSGNTIYF.

The gene calls are TRBV27 and TRBJ1-1, with no clear D. Germline V lookup: CDR1 MNHEY, CDR2 SMNVEV (reference sequence). The V and J ends lost 3 bases and 5 bases respectively, with 10 bases between them. The CDR3 runs 13 residues. The CDR3 sequence is CASSLYPRTEAFF. The CDR3 DNA reads as TGTGCCAGCAGTTTGTACCCGAGGACTGAAGCTTTCTTT.

CDR3: CASTVGGGGGNEQFF. DNA of the CDR3: TGTGCCAGCACCGTGGGTGGCGGGGGGGGGAATGAGCAGTTCTTC. V usage is TRBV28 and J usage is TRBJ2-1; 9 bases match TRBD2. V was clipped by 7 bases and J by 7 bases; unmatched bases: 11. The CDR3 runs 15 residues. Germline V gene sequence: CDR1 MDHEN, CDR2 SYDVKM.

The V gene is TRBV2, the J gene TRBJ1-3; 10 positions match TRBD1. This CDR3 is 17 amino acids long. Losses at the gene ends were 4 bases for V and 3 bases for J; bases not matched to a gene: 9. Germline lookup yields CDR1 SNHLY and CDR2 FYNNEI. The CDR3 spells CASSGDRGRPYGNTIYF. For the CDR3, the DNA is TGTGCCAGCAGTGGGGACAGGGGTAGACCTTATGGAAACACCATATATTTT.

This clone occurred once. This chain links TRBV29-1 with TRBJ2-7; 9 nucleotides line up with TRBD1. J was trimmed by 0 bases and V by 6 bases; bases with no gene match: 3. CDR3 length: 13 amino acids. Per germline, CDR1 SQVTM and CDR2 ANQGSEA. CDR3 coding DNA: TGCAGCGTGGGACAGGGAAGCTCCTACGAGCAGTACTTC. Translating gives CSVGQGSSYEQYF.

The chain combines TRBV9 with TRBJ1-4; a possible D gene is TRBD1 (5 bases). This CDR3 has 16 amino acids. V lost 2 bases to trimming and J lost 2 bases, with 13 bases between them. CDR1 and CDR2 from the germline V gene are SGDLS and YYNGEE. CDR3 amino acids: CASSVAQGRTNEKLFF. The CDR3 DNA sequence: TGTGCCAGCAGCGTCGCTCAGGGTCGGACTAATGAAAAACTGTTTTTT.

The CDR3 sequence is CASSLAGLGGNTEAFF. As DNA, the CDR3 is TGTGCCAGCAGCTTAGCCGGTTTAGGAGGGAACACTGAAGCTTTCTTT. J is TRBJ1-1 and V is TRBV7-9; D is ambiguous. There are 16 residues in the CDR3. V shed 0 bases and J shed 1 base, with 12 bases lying between them. The germline V gene has CDR1 SEHNR and CDR2 FQNEAQ (reference sequence).

This sequence joins TRBV7-8 and TRBJ2-1; D might be TRBD1 (5 bases). In germline, CDR1 is SGHVS, CDR2 FQNEAQ. The CDR3 has 15 amino acids. V lost 0 bases and J 0 bases, leaving 6 bases between the germline ends. CDR3 in DNA: TGTGCCAGCAGCTTAGCGCAGGGCTCCTACAATGAGCAGTTCTTC. Translated, it gives CASSLAQGSYNEQFF.

This chain uses TRBV9 with TRBJ2-7; TRBD2 matches at 15 bases. Germline V CDR1 and CDR2: SGDLS, YYNGEE. V was pared by 4 bases and J by 0 bases, with 8 bases of the junction left unmatched. CDR3 size: 18 residues. The CDR3: CASSPGLAGGDSSYEQYF. The CDR3 region has the DNA TGTGCCAGCAGCCCGGGACTAGCGGGGGGCGATAGCTCCTACGAGCAGTACTTC.

V gene TRBV11-2 combines with J gene TRBJ2-2, with D unresolved. V lost 5 bases and J lost 4, with 5 bases in between. CDR1 is SGHAT and CDR2 is FQNNGV in the germline V gene. The CDR3 consists of 12 residues. In nucleotides, the CDR3 is TGTGCCAGCAGCCCTAGCACCGGGGAGCTGTTTTTT. This translates into CASSPSTGELFF.